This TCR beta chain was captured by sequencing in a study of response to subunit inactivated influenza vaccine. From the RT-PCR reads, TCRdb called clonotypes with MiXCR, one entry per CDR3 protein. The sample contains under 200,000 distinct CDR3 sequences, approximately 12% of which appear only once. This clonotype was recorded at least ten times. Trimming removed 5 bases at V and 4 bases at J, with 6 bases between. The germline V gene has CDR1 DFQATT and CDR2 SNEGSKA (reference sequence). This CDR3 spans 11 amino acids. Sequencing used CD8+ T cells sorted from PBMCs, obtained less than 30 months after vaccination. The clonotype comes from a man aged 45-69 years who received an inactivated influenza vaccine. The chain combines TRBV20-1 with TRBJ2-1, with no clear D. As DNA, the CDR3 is TGCAGTGCTGGTAAATACAATGAGCAGTTCTTC. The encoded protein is CSAGKYNEQFF.